These 25 T cell receptor beta chains originate from one sample sequenced in a study of OX40 agonist ivuxolimab in advanced cancers. Method: immunoSEQ multiplex PCR; TCRdb's copy keeps in-frame clones and lacks some. The repertoire holds about 61,000 clones, with 92% as singletons. The source was CD4+ or CD8+ T cells sorted from blood, collected in a trial of the OX40 agonist ivuxolimab. The receptors shown here come from an adult with an advanced solid tumor such as melanoma, head and neck, liver or kidney cancer.

Details on this clone: Because the CDR3's place on the DNA is in doubt, the DNA is left out and the CDR3 is given as listed by TCRdb. V is TRBV1 and J is TRBJ1-1. TRBV1 is noted as a pseudogene. The CDR3 sequence runs 18 residues, both termini included. CDR3 in amino acids: CTSSQDWAAGARDTEAFF.

This clone was seen only once. The chain joins TRBV27 to TRBJ2-1; TRBD2 matches at 12 bases. The CDR3 contains 16 residues. Germline CDR1 reads MNHEY; CDR2 reads SMNVEV (reference sequence). Trimming took 5 bases from V and 8 from J; bases not matched to a gene: 10. The CDR3 bases are TGTGCCAGCAGTCTAGCGGGAGGGCCCTCTAACGATGAGCAGTTCTTC. It encodes CASSLAGGPSNDEQFF.

The rearrangement uses TRBV7-6 and TRBJ2-1; maybe TRBD2 (6 bases). Germline lookup yields CDR1 SGHVS and CDR2 FNYEAQ. The CDR3 loop spans 16 amino acids. Trimming stripped 3 bases from V and 4 bases from J, with 16 bases between. This CDR3 is CASSLSFSGDYNEQFF. The CDR3 DNA sequence: TGTGCCAGCAGCTTGAGTTTTAGCGGAGATTACAATGAGCAGTTCTTC.

This chain uses TRBV27 with TRBJ2-3; TRBD1 matches at 9 bases. Losses at the gene ends were 4 bases for V and 0 bases for J; bases not matched to a gene: 5. Germline CDR1 is MNHEY and CDR2 is SMNVEV (reference sequence). The CDR3 runs to 16 residues. The CDR3 here is CASSSDGTGSTDTQYF. The DNA for the CDR3 is TGTGCCAGCAGTTCCGATGGGACAGGGAGCACAGATACGCAGTATTTT.

The chain carries TRBV30 and TRBJ2-1; D might be TRBD2 (5 bases). Germline V lookup: CDR1 GTSNPN, CDR2 SVGIG (reference sequence). The CDR3 extends over 11 amino acids. The V end lost 5 bases, the J end lost 7 bases, and 9 bases lay between the germline ends. The CDR3 protein is CAWGRENEQFF. The CDR3, as DNA: TGTGCCTGGGGAAGGGAGAATGAGCAGTTCTTC. Full variable domain (rest looked up from reference TRBV30 and TRBJ2-1): SQTIHQWPATLVQPVGSPLSLECTVEGTSNPNLYWYRQAAGRGLQLLFYSVGIGQISSEVPQNLSASRPQDRQFILSSKKLLLSDSGFYLCAWGRENEQFFGPGTRLTVL.

Here the CDR3 reads CAWSGGANVLTF. Written as DNA, the CDR3 is TGTGCCTGGAGCGGTGGGGCCAACGTCCTGACTTTC. The chain has TRBV30 and TRBJ2-6; unclear D gene. V lost 3 bases to trimming and J lost 3 bases, with 3 bases between them. CDR3 size: 12 residues. CDR1 GTSNPN and CDR2 SVGIG come from the germline V gene (reference sequence).

The chain carries TRBV19 and TRBJ2-1; TRBD1 matches at 9 bases. CDR1 and CDR2 from the germline V gene are LNHDA and SQIVND (reference sequence). There are 14 residues in the CDR3. J lost 6 bases, V lost 6 bases, and 6 bases had no gene match. The CDR3 is CASRDRGEFNEQFF. The CDR3 coding sequence is TGTGCCAGTAGGGACAGGGGCGAGTTCAATGAGCAGTTCTTC.

This clone was recorded a few times. The genes are TRBV7-9 and TRBJ1-1, with D hard to call. Trimming removed 2 bases from V and 7 bases from J, with 5 bases in between. Germline V lookup: CDR1 SEHNR, CDR2 FQNEAQ (reference sequence). The CDR3 spans 11 residues. The CDR3 DNA is TGTGCCAGCAGCTTACTTCTTGAAGCTTTCTTT. Its protein is CASSLLLEAFF. The entire variable domain, with the rest obtained from reference TRBV7-9 and TRBJ1-1, is as follows: DTGVSQNPRHKITKRGQNVTFRCDPISEHNRLYWYRQTLGQGPEFLTYFQNEAQLEKSRLLSDRFSAERPKGSFSTLEIQRTEQGDSAMYLCASSLLLEAFFGQGTRLTVV.

The chain has TRBV6-6 and TRBJ1-1, with D unclear. The germline gives CDR1 MNHNY, CDR2 SVGAGI (reference sequence). The CDR3 sequence is 13 residues long. The germline V and J ends were trimmed by 4 bases and 7 bases, with 13 bases remaining between them. CDR3 sequence (DNA): TGTGCCAGCAGTTCTACACAATCCGGTGAAGCTTTCTTT. Its protein is CASSSTQSGEAFF.

The sample holds one count of this clone. This sequence joins TRBV7-6 and TRBJ2-7; D remains unclear. Deletions cut 5 bases from V and 3 bases from J, with 14 bases between. Germline loops: CDR1 SGHVS, CDR2 FNYEAQ. The CDR3 loop spans 14 amino acids. The CDR3 nucleotides read TGTGCCAGCAGCCCGGGTCGAGAAGGCTACGAGCAGTACGTC. As protein: CASSPGREGYEQYV.

This chain connects TRBV6-6 to TRBJ1-4, with TRBD1 matching over 7 bases. Germline V gene lookup returns CDR1 MNHNY and CDR2 SVGAGI (reference sequence). J was trimmed by 8 bases and V by 5 bases; bases with no gene match: 5. This CDR3 region has 13 residues. In DNA, the CDR3 is TGTGCCAGCAGTACAGGGGTATTGGAAAAACTGTTTTTT. This codes for CASSTGVLEKLFF.

The chain couples TRBV7-6 to TRBJ2-2; no clear D. The CDR3 runs to 12 residues. V lost 3 bases to trimming and J lost 7 bases, with 6 bases between them. CDR1 and CDR2 (germline): SGHVS, FNYEAQ. The CDR3 DNA is TGTGCCAGCAGCTTGTCAGTCGGGGAGCTGTTTTTT. This encodes CASSLSVGELFF.

The V call is TRBV4-3, the J call TRBJ1-2, with D hard to call. Germline lookup yields CDR1 LGHNA and CDR2 YSLEER. Trimming cost V 2 bases and J 3 bases, with 19 bases left between them. The CDR3 has 17 amino acids. The CDR3 sequence is CASSQSAEHLVDYGYTF. The CDR3 region has the DNA TGCGCCAGCAGCCAATCCGCGGAGCACCTCGTCGACTATGGCTACACCTTC.

This clone was observed a single time. The chain joins TRBV7-9 to TRBJ2-1; 9 bases are shared with TRBD1. This CDR3 has 15 amino acids. Losses at the gene ends were 3 bases for V and 8 bases for J; bases not matched to a gene: 8. Germline CDR1 is SEHNR and CDR2 is FQNEAQ (reference sequence). The CDR3 spells CASSLAGTGLYEQFF. The CDR3 region has the DNA TGTGCCAGCAGCTTGGCCGGGACAGGGTTGTATGAGCAGTTCTTC.

Of note for this clone: Within the sample, other DNA sequences also encode this same CDR3. The chain couples TRBV20-1 to TRBJ2-5, with D unclear. The germline V gene has CDR1 DFQATT and CDR2 SNEGSKA (reference sequence). The CDR3 covers 10 residues. Trimming pared 6 bases from V and 2 bases from J, leaving 4 bases between. For the CDR3, the DNA is TGCAGTGCGCAACAAGAGACCCAGTACTTC. This translates into CSAQQETQYF.

Note on this clone: A much larger clone differs from this one at a single base, so this may be a read error. Other DNA sequences within the sample encode an identical CDR3. V is TRBV30 and J is TRBJ1-1; tentatively, D is TRBD1 (5 bases). Germline assignment: CDR1 GTSNPN and CDR2 SVGIG (reference sequence). V was cut by 0 bases and J by 1 base, with 6 bases left in between. The length of the CDR3 is 13 residues. Here the CDR3 DNA reads TGTGCCTGGAGTGTTGGGGGGAACACTGAAGCTTTCTTT. Translated: CAWSVGGNTEAFF.

The V call is TRBV6-6, the J call TRBJ1-2; no clear D. The germline V and J ends were trimmed by 5 bases and 7 bases, with 14 bases remaining between them. The CDR3 has 13 residues. CDR1 is MNHNY, CDR2 SVGAGI, per germline (reference sequence). The CDR3 spells CASSQTDLGGYTF. CDR3 sequence (DNA): TGTGCCAGCAGTCAGACGGATCTTGGTGGCTACACCTTC.

Worth noting for this clone: At the DNA level, this CDR3 is encoded by other sequences in the same sample as well. The V gene is TRBV14, the J gene TRBJ1-1; D perhaps matches TRBD1 (5 bases). The CDR3 extends over 15 amino acids. V shed 1 base and J shed 4 bases, with 13 bases lying between them. Germline V lookup: CDR1 SGHDN, CDR2 FVKESK. CDR3 in amino acids: CASSQAAGRGTEAFF. CDR3 sequence (DNA): TGTGCCAGCAGCCAAGCTGCGGGTAGGGGCACTGAAGCTTTCTTT.

The rearrangement links TRBV19 to TRBJ2-7; the D is unclear. The V gene lost 2 bases and the J gene lost 5 bases, with 13 bases spanning the gap. Germline V lookup: CDR1 LNHDA, CDR2 SQIVND (reference sequence). The CDR3 runs to 14 residues. The CDR3 sequence: CASSIRTGRDEQYF. The CDR3 nucleotides are TGTGCCAGTAGTATACGTACTGGTCGAGACGAGCAGTACTTC.

This clone was seen only once. The chain recombines TRBV19 with TRBJ1-6; D not certain. CDR3 length: 14 residues. Germline CDR1 and CDR2: LNHDA and SQIVND (reference sequence). The V and J ends lost 3 bases and 3 bases respectively, with 6 bases between them. In DNA form, the CDR3 reads TGTGCCAGTAGTATTCGGGACTATAATTCACCCCTCCACTTT. Amino acid sequence: CASSIRDYNSPLHF.

V usage is TRBV11-2 and J usage is TRBJ2-5; tentatively, D is TRBD1 (6 bases). V was clipped by 4 bases and J by 1 base, with 16 bases between them. The germline gives CDR1 SGHAT, CDR2 FQNNGV. The CDR3 extends over 16 amino acids. The CDR3 loop is CASSSSGQGLQETQYF. The CDR3 nucleotides are TGTGCCAGCAGCTCCTCCGGTCAGGGGCTCCAAGAGACCCAGTACTTC.

The rearrangement joins TRBV27 to TRBJ2-1, with 16 bases fitting TRBD2. The germline CDR1 and CDR2 sequences are MNHEY and SMNVEV (reference sequence). Trimming removed 4 bases from V and 8 bases from J; junction bases left unmatched: 5. The CDR3 consists of 16 residues. The CDR3 nucleotides read TGTGCCAGCAGTTCGGGACTAGCGGGGGGGCTCCATGAGCAGTTCTTC. This translates into CASSSGLAGGLHEQFF.

The CDR3 sequence: CAWSRGLNNEQFF. CDR3 DNA: TGTGCCTGGAGCCGAGGACTAAACAATGAGCAGTTCTTC. The chain links TRBV30 to TRBJ2-1; perhaps TRBD2 as D (6 bases). V lost 3 bases and J 5 bases, leaving 11 bases between the germline ends. Looked up from germline, CDR1 is GTSNPN and CDR2 is SVGIG (reference sequence). This CDR3 is 13 amino acids long.

The rearrangement links TRBV6-5 to TRBJ1-3; 7 nucleotides line up with TRBD1. CDR1 is MNHEY, CDR2 SVGAGI, per germline. The CDR3 is 15 residues long. The junction had 9 bases not matched to a gene; V was cut back by 6 bases and J by 4 bases. CDR3 amino acids: CASSDREISGNTIYF. The DNA of the CDR3 is TGTGCCAGCAGCGACAGGGAAATATCCGGAAACACCATATATTTT.

V is TRBV5-6 and J is TRBJ1-2; the match to TRBD1 covers 9 bases. Germline V CDR1 and CDR2: SGHDT, YYEEEE. V dropped 3 bases and J dropped 2; count of bases not matched to a gene: 2. The CDR3 runs 14 residues. The CDR3 region is CASSWDRANYGYTF. The CDR3, as DNA: TGTGCCAGCAGCTGGGACAGGGCCAACTATGGCTACACCTTC.